Following are 21 T cell receptor beta chains from one sample sequenced in a study of patients and donors after allogeneic stem cell transplantation. Each CDR3 protein gets one entry after TCRdb re-called the RT-PCR reads with MiXCR. The sample lists about 160,000 distinct CDR3 sequences; about two fifths were seen once. What was sequenced was blood, either unsorted or a sorted T cell fraction (not recorded which). The receptors were sampled from a human donor who was either an allogeneic HSCT recipient or a stem cell or donor lymphocyte infusion donor (not recorded which). It is not recorded whose cells these are; they may come from a transplant donor.

This clonotype was picked up a small number of times. This chain uses TRBV12-3 or TRBV12-4 with TRBJ2-3; D is unresolved. V lost 4 bases and J lost 3, with 11 bases in between. The length of the CDR3 is 14 residues. The CDR3 region is CASSSGRRTDTQYF. CDR3 DNA sequence: TGTGCCAGCAGTTCCGGACGGAGAACAGATACGCAGTATTTT.

Worth noting for this clonotype: One end of the junction fails to match germline, which may point to a read error. The CDR3: CASSLGGQQETQYF. In nucleotides, the CDR3 is TGTGCTAGCAGCTTAGGGGGACAACAAGAGACCCAGTACTTC. This chain connects TRBV7-7 to TRBJ2-5; the D gene is possibly TRBD1 (6 bases). The CDR3 is 14 amino acids. Germline V gives CDR1 SSHAT, CDR2 FNYEAQ (reference sequence).

This chain uses TRBV12-3 or TRBV12-4 with TRBJ1-2, with D perhaps matching TRBD1 (5 bases). The CDR3 runs to 16 residues. The V and J ends lost 6 bases and 4 bases respectively, with 21 bases between them. CDR3 bases: TGTGCCAGCAGCTCCTCTCTCCCGGGACCGAGCTATGGCTACACCTTC. Its protein is CASSSSLPGPSYGYTF.

The V and J genes are TRBV20-1 and TRBJ1-2; possibly TRBD1 for D (5 bases). Germline assignment: CDR1 DFQATT and CDR2 SNEGSKA (reference sequence). The CDR3 has 16 residues. The ends were cut back, 3 bases at V and 1 base at J, with 18 bases in the middle. The DNA for the CDR3 is TGCAGTGCTAGTTTATCACAGGACCCCTTTAACTATGGCTACACCTTC. Translated, it gives CSASLSQDPFNYGYTF.

V is TRBV7-6 and J is TRBJ2-2; possibly TRBD1 or TRBD2 for D (6 bases each). Trimming removed 3 bases at V and 2 bases at J, with 10 bases between. The V gene's germline CDR1 is SGHVS and CDR2 FNYEAQ. This CDR3 spans 15 amino acids. The CDR3 bases are TGTGCCAGCAGCTTCGTCGGGGGCAACACCGGGGAGCTGTTTTTT. It encodes CASSFVGGNTGELFF.

This clonotype was counted only a few times. The rearrangement joins TRBV9 to TRBJ2-5; D gene uncertain. V was cut by 0 bases and J by 5 bases, with 8 bases left in between. CDR3 length equals 13 residues. Germline CDR1 SGDLS, CDR2 YYNGEE. In DNA form, the CDR3 reads TGTGCCAGCAGCGTAGTGTCTGGGGAGACCCAGTACTTC. The encoded protein is CASSVVSGETQYF.

This clonotype was seen only a few times. This chain joins TRBV7-9 and TRBJ1-1, with D possibly TRBD1 on 6 matching bases. Trimming shortened V by 5 bases and J by 4 bases, and 14 bases separated the two germline ends. Per germline, CDR1 SEHNR and CDR2 FQNEAQ (reference sequence). The CDR3 is 14 residues long. CDR3 sequence: CASSGGGFGTEAFF. CDR3 in DNA: TGTGCCAGCAGCGGAGGGGGATTTGGCACTGAAGCTTTCTTT.

The gene calls are TRBV20-1 and TRBJ2-4, with a weak D call TRBD2 (6 bases). V was pared by 3 bases and J by 4 bases, with 16 bases between. The CDR3 sequence is 15 residues long. Germline V gives CDR1 DFQATT, CDR2 SNEGSKA (reference sequence). The CDR3 region is CSARGWGDFKNIQYF. CDR3 bases: TGCAGTGCTAGGGGCTGGGGGGACTTTAAAAACATTCAGTACTTC.

The chain recombines TRBV7-3 with TRBJ1-2; D not certain. The CDR3 is 15 amino acids. Germline loops: CDR1 SGHTA, CDR2 FQGTGA. V lost 5 bases to trimming and J lost 7 bases, with 20 bases between them. The CDR3 region is CASSQGPGGSFGYTF. The CDR3 bases are TGTGCCAGCAGCCAAGGACCCGGAGGGAGTTTTGGCTACACCTTC. The full variable domain, completed using reference TRBV7-3 and TRBJ1-2, is GAGVSQTPSNKVTEKGKYVELRCDPISGHTALYWYRQSLGQGPEFLIYFQGTGAADDSGLPNDRFFAVRPEGSVSTLKIQRTERGDSAVYLCASSQGPGGSFGYTFGSGTRLTVV.

This chain uses TRBV6-2 or TRBV6-3 with TRBJ1-5, with D perhaps matching TRBD1 (5 bases). This CDR3 is 16 amino acids long. V lost 7 bases, J lost 2 bases, and 18 bases lay in between. In germline, CDR1 is MNHEY, CDR2 SVGEGT. In DNA form, the CDR3 reads TGTGCCAGCACTAAGACAGAGATTCTTCGCAATCAGCCCCAGCATTTT. Its protein is CASTKTEILRNQPQHF.

This clonotype has more than one count but fewer than ten. The chain uses TRBV12-3 or TRBV12-4 and TRBJ2-3; 13 nucleotides line up with TRBD2. V lost 6 bases to trimming and J lost 4 bases; unmatched junction nucleotides: 4. The CDR3 totals 15 residues. CDR3 protein: CASRGLAGRADTQYF. Written as DNA, the CDR3 is TGTGCCAGCAGGGGACTAGCGGGGCGGGCAGATACGCAGTATTTT.

This clonotype has only a few counts. The chain is built from TRBV14 and TRBJ1-5; D is undetermined. Trimming removed 4 bases at V and 0 bases at J, with 13 bases between. The CDR3 is made up of 16 amino acids. Germline lookup yields CDR1 SGHDN and CDR2 FVKESK. This CDR3 reads CASSLHTVNSNQPQHF. The CDR3 nucleotides read TGTGCCAGCAGCCTACACACAGTGAATAGCAATCAGCCCCAGCATTTT.

This clonotype was seen more than once but under ten times. The genes are TRBV5-8 and TRBJ1-5; D is unclear. The CDR3 totals 13 residues. Trimming stripped 4 bases from V and 7 bases from J, with 12 bases between. Germline V gene lookup returns CDR1 SGHTS and CDR2 YDEGEE. In nucleotides, the CDR3 is TGTGCCAGCAGCCTAGGGAGGCCCCAGCCCCAGCATTTT. Translation gives CASSLGRPQPQHF.

The genes are TRBV12-3 or TRBV12-4 and TRBJ1-6; D is unclear. CDR3 length: 13 amino acids. The V end was cut by 5 bases, the J end by 9 bases, with 11 bases between. The CDR3 is CASSPSRASPLHF. CDR3 nucleotides: TGTGCCAGCAGTCCGTCGAGGGCTTCACCCCTCCACTTT.

The V and J genes are TRBV6-6 and TRBJ2-5; weak D call: TRBD2 (7 bases). V was pared by 2 bases and J by 2 bases, with 12 bases between. CDR1 MNHNY and CDR2 SVGAGI come from the germline V gene (reference sequence). The CDR3 loop spans 15 amino acids. CDR3 loop: CASSYQGGGQETQYF. CDR3 in DNA: TGTGCCAGCAGTTACCAGGGAGGGGGTCAAGAGACCCAGTACTTC.

The V call is TRBV5-1, the J call TRBJ1-3, with TRBD1 identical over 7 bases. CDR1 and CDR2 (germline): SGHRS, YFSETQ. V shed 2 bases and J 1 base; nucleotides not matched to a gene: 12. The CDR3 consists of 18 residues. In DNA, the CDR3 is TGCGCCAGCAGCTTCAGGGGGGCCTCTGATGAGTCTGGAAACACCATATATTTT. This codes for CASSFRGASDESGNTIYF.

This clonotype was found a few times. This chain joins TRBV5-1 and TRBJ1-1, with a tentative D call TRBD1 (5 bases). The length of the CDR3 is 15 residues. The ends were cut back, 4 bases at V and 7 bases at J, with 20 bases in the middle. The germline V gene encodes CDR1 SGHRS and CDR2 YFSETQ. The CDR3 protein is CASSGARGVLFEAFF. The CDR3 region has the DNA TGCGCCAGCAGCGGGGCCCGAGGGGTACTATTTGAAGCTTTCTTT.

A single count supports this clonotype. The CDR3 DNA follows: TGTGCCAGCAGCCACCCGGATTCCTATAATTCACCCCTCCACTTT. Protein sequence: CASSHPDSYNSPLHF. The chain carries TRBV4-2 and TRBJ1-6; no firm D call. Germline V CDR1 and CDR2: LGHNA, YNFKEQ. This CDR3 spans 15 amino acids. V was pared by 3 bases and J by 1 base, with 7 bases between.

The CDR3 region has the DNA TGTGCCAGCAGCTTGCGGACAGGGCCCCCCTACGAGCAGTACGTC. It yields the protein CASSLRTGPPYEQYV. The chain couples TRBV7-9 to TRBJ2-7; TRBD1 matches 8 bases. This CDR3 comprises 15 residues. Germline CDR1 and CDR2: SEHNR and FQNEAQ (reference sequence). The V and J ends lost 3 bases and 2 bases, in that order; junction bases with no gene match: 6.

The J gene is TRBJ1-4, the V gene TRBV10-3; D is ambiguous. The CDR3 spans 12 residues. The ends were cut back, 10 bases at V and 7 bases at J, with 13 bases in the middle. Germline CDR1 is ENHRY and CDR2 is SYGVKD. The CDR3 is CATLAEGEKLFF. The CDR3 nucleotides read TGTGCCACCCTAGCAGAGGGTGAAAAACTGTTTTTT.

The genes are TRBV20-1 and TRBJ2-2, with 15 bases that match TRBD2. Germline loops: CDR1 DFQATT, CDR2 SNEGSKA (reference sequence). The CDR3 is made up of 17 amino acids. V was clipped by 4 bases and J by 0 bases; unmatched bases: 3. CDR3 sequence (DNA): TGCAGTGCTAAGGGACTAGCGGGGGGCGCGAACACCGGGGAGCTGTTTTTT. Amino acid sequence: CSAKGLAGGANTGELFF.